The clone carrying this T cell receptor beta chain was observed many times. Its target is unknown. Construction of the TCRbeta library involved unique molecular identifiers. Each CDR3 protein gets one entry after TCRdb re-called the PCR reads with MiXCR. The data contain 200,000 to 250,000 distinct CDR3 sequences, around 7.5% of them seen just once; the ten biggest clones take up approximately 6.3%. The sample comes from a study of T-cell reconstitution after alpha-beta-depleted transplantation in children. Study-level points and caveats: Most T-cell counts and diversity one year after the transplant came from T cells that were newly produced. Surviving recipient T cells and thymic progenitors accounted for the high day-60 TCRbeta diversity observed in some patients. Reports say that about two months after transplant, the alpha-beta T cells came out of several hundred graft clones that had expanded.

From germline, CDR1 is ENHRY and CDR2 SYGVKD. The V and J ends lost 6 bases and 2 bases respectively, with 8 bases between them. The CDR3 contains 12 residues. The V call is TRBV10-3, the J call TRBJ2-7; possibly TRBD1 for D (5 bases). Sequenced here: PBMCs, mostly from graft donor cells, sampled 180 days after TCRalphabeta/CD19-depleted stem cell transplant. This receptor was identified in a male patient younger than 18 who had a stem cell transplant for acute lymphoblastic leukemia, so the T cells may come from the graft donor. The CDR3 DNA follows: TGTGCCATCAGAACCAGGGCCTACGAGCAGTACTTC. Translated, it gives CAIRTRAYEQYF.